Listed below are T cell receptor beta chains from one sample, sequenced in a study of shared clonotypes between healthy human individuals. Assay: immunoSEQ multiplex PCR; the TCRdb copy retains only in-frame clones and omits some. The table has about 87,000 clones, roughly 50% seen once. Sequencing was performed on PBMCs. The receptors derive from a woman in her thirties or forties in good health. Some clones in this sample may be carry-over from other donors' samples. The CDR3 runs from the conserved cysteine through the conserved F or W. The D gene is left open where the match is weak. Clone size, where shown, is once, few, many, or a class for clones that have expanded.

cdr3_nt	cdr3_aa	j_call	clone_size	d_call	v_call
TGTGCCAGCAGTAAGCCGGGACTAGGTCGGGAGCAATACTTC	CASSKPGLGREQYF	TRBJ2-7	many	TRBD2	TRBV6-5
TGTGCCAGCAGTTACACCCGGGACACCAATGAGCAGTTCTTC	CASSYTRDTNEQFF	TRBJ2-1	-	-	TRBV6-6
TGTGCCAGCAGCTTAGTGGCTGGGGGCGAGCAGTACTTC	CASSLVAGGEQYF	TRBJ2-7	-	-	TRBV11-3
TGTGCCAGCAGTACAGGGGGCGGGAGATCATGGGACGAGCAGTACTTC	CASSTGGGRSWDEQYF	TRBJ2-7	-	TRBD1	TRBV7-9
TGTGCCAGCTCTGACAGGGCTTATCAGCCCCAGCATTTT	CASSDRAYQPQHF	TRBJ1-5	many	TRBD1	TRBV18
TGCGCCAGCAGTGAGTCAGGCTACGAGCAGTACTTC	CASSESGYEQYF	TRBJ2-7	few	-	TRBV10-1
TGCAGTGCTAGGCTCTCAGATACGCAGTATTTT	CSARLSDTQYF	TRBJ2-3	-	-	TRBV20-1
TGTGCCAGCAGCGTATTCGGGGGCCAGGGCACAGATACGCAGTATTTT	CASSVFGGQGTDTQYF	TRBJ2-3	-	-	TRBV9
TGTGCCAGCAGCTTGGAGACGTTCTCTGGGGCCAACGTCCTGACTTTC	CASSLETFSGANVLTF	TRBJ2-6	few	-	TRBV5-4
TGCGCCAGCAGCTTGGGGGCTAGCGGGTTCAGAGATACGCAGTATTTT	CASSLGASGFRDTQYF	TRBJ2-3	-	TRBD2	TRBV5-1
TGTGCCAGCAGCGTAGGTGGGGGGGAAGAGACCCAGTACTTC	CASSVGGGEETQYF	TRBJ2-5	few	TRBD2	TRBV9
TGTGCCAGCAGCTCCGGGAACAGCCCTAATTCACCCCTCCACTTT	CASSSGNSPNSPLHF	TRBJ1-6	many	-	TRBV7-9
TGTGCCAGCAGTTTCGGGACAGGGACCACAGATACGCAGTATTTT	CASSFGTGTTDTQYF	TRBJ2-3	many	TRBD1	TRBV28
TGTGCCAGCAGTCGCACAGGGGACTATGGCTACACCTTC	CASSRTGDYGYTF	TRBJ1-2	-	TRBD1	TRBV27
TGTGCCAGCAGCGTAGCGGGGCAGGGCAGGGGTGAAGCTTTCTTT	CASSVAGQGRGEAFF	TRBJ1-1	few	-	TRBV9
TGTGCCAGCTCAAGCGGAGACAGGGGCGGGAGGCCCCAGCATTTT	CASSSGDRGGRPQHF	TRBJ1-5	-	TRBD1	TRBV18
TGTGCCAGCAACTCGGGGACAGCCCTTTATAGCAATCAGCCCCAGCATTTT	CASNSGTALYSNQPQHF	TRBJ1-5	-	TRBD1	TRBV28
TGTGCCAGCAGGGGTACCAGTGAAAAACTGTTTTTT	CASRGTSEKLFF	TRBJ1-4	-	-	TRBV28
TGTGCCAGCAGGGAGCGGGACCCCTTAGAGCAGTACTTC	CASRERDPLEQYF	TRBJ2-7	-	TRBD2	TRBV6-6
TGTGCCAGCAGTTTGAGTTCATTGCGGGAGACCCAGTACTTC	CASSLSSLRETQYF	TRBJ2-5	few	-	TRBV28
TGCGCCAGCAGCTTGGGAGGGACAGCCGGTCAGCCCCAGCATTTT	CASSLGGTAGQPQHF	TRBJ1-5	many	TRBD1	TRBV5-1
TGCAGCGTTGGTTGGGGAGGGACTGAAGCTTTCTTT	CSVGWGGTEAFF	TRBJ1-1	-	-	TRBV29-1
TGTGCCACCAGCACCGCGGGATACGAGCAGTACTTC	CATSTAGYEQYF	TRBJ2-7	-	-	TRBV15
TGTGCCTTGCAGGGGAATGAGCAGTTCTTC	CALQGNEQFF	TRBJ2-1	-	-	TRBV30
TGCAGCGTTAACGGACTAGGTGAGCAGTTCTTC	CSVNGLGEQFF	TRBJ2-1	-	TRBD2	TRBV29-1
TGCAGCGTAATACCCGGGACAGACTTTTACGAGCAGTACTTC	CSVIPGTDFYEQYF	TRBJ2-7	-	TRBD1	TRBV29-1
TGTGCCAGCAGCCCAGTTGGGGGAACCTACGAGCAGTACTTC	CASSPVGGTYEQYF	TRBJ2-7	many	-	TRBV27
TGCAGCGTTGGACAGACCTACTCTGGGGCCAACGTCCTGACTTTC	CSVGQTYSGANVLTF	TRBJ2-6	many	-	TRBV29-1
TGTGCCACCAGCAGAGATGATGCGGTGGGTGGGCAGTTCTTC	CATSRDDAVGGQFF	TRBJ2-1	-	-	TRBV15
TGTGCCGGCAGTTTAGTTGGGGGCGGTCAGCCCCAGCATTTT	CAGSLVGGGQPQHF	TRBJ1-5	-	-	TRBV28
TGTGCCACCAGCAGGGACCCGGGACTAGCGGGAGCCGAGCAGTACTTC	CATSRDPGLAGAEQYF	TRBJ2-7	few	TRBD2	TRBV15
TGTGCCAGCAGCTGGACAGGGCTCCCCTACGAGCAGTACTTC	CASSWTGLPYEQYF	TRBJ2-7	-	TRBD1	TRBV5-6
TGTGCCAGCAGCGCGAGATCGAGCTATGGCTACACCTTC	CASSARSSYGYTF	TRBJ1-2	many	-	TRBV5-6
TGCGCCAGCGGCCCCATTGGGGGAGACTACGAGCAGTACTTC	CASGPIGGDYEQYF	TRBJ2-7	few	-	TRBV5-1
TGTGCCAGCAGCTCTGGGGCCTACGAGCAGTACTTC	CASSSGAYEQYF	TRBJ2-7	many	-	TRBV7-2
TGTGCCAGCAGCTTCGGGACTAGCGGTTCCTACGAGCAGTACTTC	CASSFGTSGSYEQYF	TRBJ2-7	-	TRBD2	TRBV5-6
TGTGCCAGCAGCTTGGGTTACACTGAAGCTTTCTTT	CASSLGYTEAFF	TRBJ1-1	-	-	TRBV5-4
TGTGCCTGGACCTCGGGGATGTATAGCAATCAGCCCCAGCATTTT	CAWTSGMYSNQPQHF	TRBJ1-5	many	-	TRBV30
TGCGCCAGCAGCCTGGGACTAGCGGGAGGCGTTACGCAGTATTTT	CASSLGLAGGVTQYF	TRBJ2-3	-	TRBD2	TRBV5-1
TGTGCCAGCAGCTTAGCTACAGGGTACTATGGCTACACCTTC	CASSLATGYYGYTF	TRBJ1-2	medium-sized	-	TRBV7-9
TGCAGCGTTGAGGCTCGGGAGGGTGGAGAGCAGTTCTTC	CSVEAREGGEQFF	TRBJ2-1	-	TRBD2	TRBV29-1